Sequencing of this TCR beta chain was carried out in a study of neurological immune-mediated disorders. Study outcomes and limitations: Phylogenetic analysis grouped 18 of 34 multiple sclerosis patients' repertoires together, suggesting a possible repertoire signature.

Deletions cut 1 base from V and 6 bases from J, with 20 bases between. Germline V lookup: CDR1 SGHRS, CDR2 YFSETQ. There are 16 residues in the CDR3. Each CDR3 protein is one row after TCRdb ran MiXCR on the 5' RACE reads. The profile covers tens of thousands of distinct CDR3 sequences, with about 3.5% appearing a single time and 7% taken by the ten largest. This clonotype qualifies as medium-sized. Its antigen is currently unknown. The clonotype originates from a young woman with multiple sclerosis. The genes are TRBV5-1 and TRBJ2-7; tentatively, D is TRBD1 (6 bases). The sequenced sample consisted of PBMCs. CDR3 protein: CASSLPKDSFMGEQYF. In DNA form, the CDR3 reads TGCGCCAGCAGCTTGCCGAAGGACAGTTTTATGGGCGAGCAGTACTTC.